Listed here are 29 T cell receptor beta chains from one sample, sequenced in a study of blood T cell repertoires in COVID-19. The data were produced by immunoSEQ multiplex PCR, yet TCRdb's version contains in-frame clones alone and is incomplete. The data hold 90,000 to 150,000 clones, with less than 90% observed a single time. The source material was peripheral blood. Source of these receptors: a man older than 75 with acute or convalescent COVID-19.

The CDR3 nucleotides are TGTGCCAGCAGCTTAACCCCCCAGGGGGCGATGAATGAGCAGTTCTTC. As protein: CASSLTPQGAMNEQFF. The rearrangement uses TRBV7-9 and TRBJ2-1, with 8 nucleotides matching TRBD1. This CDR3 spans 16 amino acids. V was clipped by 2 bases and J by 7 bases; unmatched bases: 10. The germline CDR1 and CDR2 sequences are SEHNR and FQNEAQ (reference sequence).

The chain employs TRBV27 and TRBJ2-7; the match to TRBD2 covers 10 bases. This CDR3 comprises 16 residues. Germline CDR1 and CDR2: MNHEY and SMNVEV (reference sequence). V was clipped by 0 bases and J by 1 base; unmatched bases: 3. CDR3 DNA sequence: TGTGCCAGCAGTTTATCCCCTAGCGGGAGATCCTACGAGCAGTACTTC. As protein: CASSLSPSGRSYEQYF.

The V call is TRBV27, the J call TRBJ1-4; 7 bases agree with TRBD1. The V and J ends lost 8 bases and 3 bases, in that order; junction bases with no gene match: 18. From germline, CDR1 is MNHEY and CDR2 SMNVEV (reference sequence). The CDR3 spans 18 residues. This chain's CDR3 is CASGSETGWLVANEKLFF. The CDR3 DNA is TGTGCCAGCGGTTCTGAGACAGGGTGGTTAGTAGCTAATGAAAAACTGTTTTTT.

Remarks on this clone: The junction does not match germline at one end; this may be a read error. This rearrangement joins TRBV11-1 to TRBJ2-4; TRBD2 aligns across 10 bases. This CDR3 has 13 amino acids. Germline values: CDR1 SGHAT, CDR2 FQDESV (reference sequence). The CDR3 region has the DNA TGTGCCAGCAGCCTAGCGGGAGAGGACATTCAGTACTTC. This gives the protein CASSLAGEDIQYF.

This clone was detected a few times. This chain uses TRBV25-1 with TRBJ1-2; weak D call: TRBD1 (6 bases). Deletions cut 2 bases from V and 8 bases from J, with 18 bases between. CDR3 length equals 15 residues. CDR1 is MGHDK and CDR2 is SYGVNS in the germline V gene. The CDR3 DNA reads TGTGCCAGCAGTGAACCTCAGGGGAGTATTGGGGGCTACACCTTC. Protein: CASSEPQGSIGGYTF.

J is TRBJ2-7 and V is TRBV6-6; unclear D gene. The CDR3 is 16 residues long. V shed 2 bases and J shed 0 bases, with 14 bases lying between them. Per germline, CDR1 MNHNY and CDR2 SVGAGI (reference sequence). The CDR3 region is CASSYAPGYSSYEQYF. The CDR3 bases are TGTGCCAGCAGTTACGCTCCAGGTTATAGCTCCTACGAGCAGTACTTC.

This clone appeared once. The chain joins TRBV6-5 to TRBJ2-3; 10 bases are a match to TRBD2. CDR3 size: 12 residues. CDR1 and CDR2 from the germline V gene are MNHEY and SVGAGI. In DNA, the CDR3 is TGTGCGCTAGCGGGGGCCACAGATACGCAGTATTTT. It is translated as CALAGATDTQYF.

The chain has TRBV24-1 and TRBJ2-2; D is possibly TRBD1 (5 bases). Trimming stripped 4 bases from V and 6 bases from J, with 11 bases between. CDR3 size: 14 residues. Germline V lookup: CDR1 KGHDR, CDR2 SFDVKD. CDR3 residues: CATSDRAVAGELFF. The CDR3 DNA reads TGTGCCACCAGTGACAGGGCGGTAGCCGGGGAGCTGTTTTTT.

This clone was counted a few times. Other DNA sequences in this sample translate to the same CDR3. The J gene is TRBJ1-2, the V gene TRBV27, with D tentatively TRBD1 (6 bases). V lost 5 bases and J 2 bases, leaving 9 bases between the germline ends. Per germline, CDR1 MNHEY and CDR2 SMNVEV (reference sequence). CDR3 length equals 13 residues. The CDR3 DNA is TGTGCCAGCAGTCCTGACAGGAACTATGGCTACACCTTC. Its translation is CASSPDRNYGYTF.

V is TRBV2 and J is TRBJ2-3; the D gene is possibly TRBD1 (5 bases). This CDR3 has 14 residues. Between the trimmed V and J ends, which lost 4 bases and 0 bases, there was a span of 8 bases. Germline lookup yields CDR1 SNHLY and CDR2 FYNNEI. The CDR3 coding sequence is TGTGCCAGCAGTGGGCAGGGCAGCACAGATACGCAGTATTTT. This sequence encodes CASSGQGSTDTQYF.

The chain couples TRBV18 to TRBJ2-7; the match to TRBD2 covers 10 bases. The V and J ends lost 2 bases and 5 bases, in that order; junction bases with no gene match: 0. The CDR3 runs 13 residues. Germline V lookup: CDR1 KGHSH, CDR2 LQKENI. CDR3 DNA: TGTGCCAGCTCACCAGGGACTAGCGACGAGCAGTACTTC. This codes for CASSPGTSDEQYF.

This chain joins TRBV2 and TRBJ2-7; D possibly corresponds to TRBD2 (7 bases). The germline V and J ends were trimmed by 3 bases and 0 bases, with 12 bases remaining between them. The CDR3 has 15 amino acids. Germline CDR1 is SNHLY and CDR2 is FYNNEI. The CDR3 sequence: CASSEGGTSSYEQYF. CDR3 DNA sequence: TGTGCCAGCAGTGAGGGGGGGACAAGCTCCTACGAGCAGTACTTC.

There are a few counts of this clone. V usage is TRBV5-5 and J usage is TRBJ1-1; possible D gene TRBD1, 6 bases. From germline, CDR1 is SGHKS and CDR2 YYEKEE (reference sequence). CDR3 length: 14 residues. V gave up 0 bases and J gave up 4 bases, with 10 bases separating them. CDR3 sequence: CASSLVGRGTEAFF. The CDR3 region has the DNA TGTGCCAGCAGCTTGGTAGGCAGGGGCACTGAAGCTTTCTTT.

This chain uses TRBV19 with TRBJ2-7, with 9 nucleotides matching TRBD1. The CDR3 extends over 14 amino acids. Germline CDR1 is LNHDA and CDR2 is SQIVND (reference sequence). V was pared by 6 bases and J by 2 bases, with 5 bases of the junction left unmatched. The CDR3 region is CASRADRGTYEQYF. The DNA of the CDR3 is TGTGCCAGTAGGGCCGACAGGGGGACCTACGAGCAGTACTTC.

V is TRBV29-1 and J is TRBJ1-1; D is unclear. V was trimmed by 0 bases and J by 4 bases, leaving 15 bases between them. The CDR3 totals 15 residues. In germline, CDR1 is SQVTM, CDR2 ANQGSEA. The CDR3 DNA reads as TGCAGCGTTGAAGACACGTACCGCGCGGGCACTGAAGCTTTCTTT. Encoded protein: CSVEDTYRAGTEAFF.

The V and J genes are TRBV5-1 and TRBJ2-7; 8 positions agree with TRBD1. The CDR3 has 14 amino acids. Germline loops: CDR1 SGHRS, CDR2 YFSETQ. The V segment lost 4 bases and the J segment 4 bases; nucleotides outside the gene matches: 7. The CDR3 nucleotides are TGCGCCAGCAGCCCGACAGGGGATTCGTACGAGCAGTACTTC. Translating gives CASSPTGDSYEQYF.

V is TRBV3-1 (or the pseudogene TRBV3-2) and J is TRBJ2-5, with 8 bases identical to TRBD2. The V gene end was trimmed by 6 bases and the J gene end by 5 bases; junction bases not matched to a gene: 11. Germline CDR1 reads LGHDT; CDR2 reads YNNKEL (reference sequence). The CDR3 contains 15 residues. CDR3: CASSRAGVGGETQYF. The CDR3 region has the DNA TGTGCCAGCAGTAGAGCGGGAGTAGGTGGGGAGACCCAGTACTTC.

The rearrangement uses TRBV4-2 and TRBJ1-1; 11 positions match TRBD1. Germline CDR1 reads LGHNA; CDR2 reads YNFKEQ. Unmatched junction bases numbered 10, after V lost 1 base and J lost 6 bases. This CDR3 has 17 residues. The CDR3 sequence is CASSQGTGGWSRAEAFF. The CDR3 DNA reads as TGTGCCAGCAGCCAAGGGACAGGGGGCTGGAGTAGAGCTGAAGCTTTCTTT.

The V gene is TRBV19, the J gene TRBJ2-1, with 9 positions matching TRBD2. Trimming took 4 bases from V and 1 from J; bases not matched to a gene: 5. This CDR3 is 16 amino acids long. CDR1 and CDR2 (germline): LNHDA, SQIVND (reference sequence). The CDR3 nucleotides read TGTGCCAGTAGTACCCTTAGCGGGGGATCCTACAATGAGCAGTTCTTC. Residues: CASSTLSGGSYNEQFF.

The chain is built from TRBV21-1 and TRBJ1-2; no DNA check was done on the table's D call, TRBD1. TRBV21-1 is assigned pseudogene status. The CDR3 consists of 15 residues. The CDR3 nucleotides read TGTGCCAGCAGCAAGGACCTCAGGACAGGCTGCGGCTACACCTTC. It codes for CASSKDLRTGCGYTF.

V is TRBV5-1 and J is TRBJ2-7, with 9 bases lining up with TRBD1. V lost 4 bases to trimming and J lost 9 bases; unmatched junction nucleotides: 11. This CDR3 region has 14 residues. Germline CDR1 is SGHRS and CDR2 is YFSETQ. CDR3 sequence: CASSHGDRELGQYF. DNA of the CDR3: TGCGCCAGCAGCCACGGGGACAGGGAATTGGGGCAGTACTTC. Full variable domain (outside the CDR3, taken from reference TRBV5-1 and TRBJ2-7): KAGVTQTPRYLIKTRGQQVTLSCSPISGHRSVSWYQQTPGQGLQFLFEYFSETQRNKGNFPGRFSGRQFSNSRSEMNVSTLELGDSALYLCASSHGDRELGQYFGPGTRLTVT.

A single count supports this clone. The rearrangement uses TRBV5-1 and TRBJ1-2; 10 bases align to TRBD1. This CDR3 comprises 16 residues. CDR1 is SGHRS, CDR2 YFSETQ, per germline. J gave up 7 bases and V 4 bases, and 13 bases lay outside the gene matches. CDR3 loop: CASSQEPGQGLGGYTF. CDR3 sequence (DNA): TGCGCCAGCAGCCAGGAACCGGGACAGGGGTTGGGTGGCTACACCTTC.

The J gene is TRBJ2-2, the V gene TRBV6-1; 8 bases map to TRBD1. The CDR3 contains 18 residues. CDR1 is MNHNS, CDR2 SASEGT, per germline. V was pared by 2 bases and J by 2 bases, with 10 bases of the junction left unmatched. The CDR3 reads CASSELANRGINTGELFF. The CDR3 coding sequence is TGTGCCAGCAGTGAATTAGCCAACAGGGGGATTAACACCGGGGAGCTGTTTTTT.

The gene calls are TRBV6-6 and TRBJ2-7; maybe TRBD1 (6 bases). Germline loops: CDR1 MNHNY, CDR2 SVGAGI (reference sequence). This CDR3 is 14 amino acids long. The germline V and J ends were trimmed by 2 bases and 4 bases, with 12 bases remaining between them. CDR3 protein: CASSYGDTEYEQYF. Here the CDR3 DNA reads TGTGCCAGCAGTTACGGGGACACTGAGTACGAGCAGTACTTC.

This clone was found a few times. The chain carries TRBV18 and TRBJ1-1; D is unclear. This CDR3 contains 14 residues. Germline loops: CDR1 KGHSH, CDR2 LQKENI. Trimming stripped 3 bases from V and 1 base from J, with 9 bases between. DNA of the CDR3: TGTGCCAGCTCACCCGGACTGAGGAACACTGAAGCTTTCTTT. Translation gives CASSPGLRNTEAFF.

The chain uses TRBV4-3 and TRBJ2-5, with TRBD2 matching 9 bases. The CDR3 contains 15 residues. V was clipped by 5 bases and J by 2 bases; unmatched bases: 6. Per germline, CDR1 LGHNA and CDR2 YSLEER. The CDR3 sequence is CASSYSGRGQETQYF. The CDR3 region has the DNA TGCGCCAGCAGCTATAGCGGGAGAGGTCAAGAGACCCAGTACTTC.

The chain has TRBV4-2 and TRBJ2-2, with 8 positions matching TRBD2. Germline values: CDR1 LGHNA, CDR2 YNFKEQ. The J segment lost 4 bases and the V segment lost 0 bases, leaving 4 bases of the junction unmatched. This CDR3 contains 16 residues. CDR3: CASSQEPTSGTGELFF. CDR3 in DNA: TGTGCCAGCAGCCAAGAACCCACTAGCGGCACCGGGGAGCTGTTTTTT.

For the CDR3, the DNA is TGCAGCGTGGAGGAGGGTTATGAAAAACTGTTTTTT. It encodes CSVEEGYEKLFF. The rearrangement links TRBV29-1 to TRBJ1-4; D gene unclear. This CDR3 spans 12 amino acids. CDR1 and CDR2 from the germline V gene are SQVTM and ANQGSEA. Trimming stripped 6 bases from V and 6 bases from J, with 11 bases between.

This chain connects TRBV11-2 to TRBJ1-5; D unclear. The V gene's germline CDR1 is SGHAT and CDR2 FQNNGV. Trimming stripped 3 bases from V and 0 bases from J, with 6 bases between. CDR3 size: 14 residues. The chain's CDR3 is CASSFGNSNQPQHF. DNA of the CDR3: TGTGCCAGCAGCTTCGGTAATAGCAATCAGCCCCAGCATTTT.